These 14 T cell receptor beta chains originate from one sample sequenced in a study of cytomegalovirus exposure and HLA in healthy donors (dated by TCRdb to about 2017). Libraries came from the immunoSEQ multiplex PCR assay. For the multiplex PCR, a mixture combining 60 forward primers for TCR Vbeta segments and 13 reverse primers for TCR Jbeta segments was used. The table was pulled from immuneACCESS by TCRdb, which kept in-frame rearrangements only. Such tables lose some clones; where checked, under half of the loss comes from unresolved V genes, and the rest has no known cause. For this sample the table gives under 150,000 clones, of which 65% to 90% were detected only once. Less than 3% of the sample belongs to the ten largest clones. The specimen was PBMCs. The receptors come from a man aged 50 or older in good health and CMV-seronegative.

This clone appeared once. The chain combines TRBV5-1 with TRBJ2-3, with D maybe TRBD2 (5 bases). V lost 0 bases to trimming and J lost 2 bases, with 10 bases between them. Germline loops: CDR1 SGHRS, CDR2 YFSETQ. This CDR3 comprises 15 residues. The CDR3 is CASSLARGITDTQYF. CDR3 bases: TGCGCCAGCAGCTTGGCCCGGGGTATCACAGATACGCAGTATTTT.

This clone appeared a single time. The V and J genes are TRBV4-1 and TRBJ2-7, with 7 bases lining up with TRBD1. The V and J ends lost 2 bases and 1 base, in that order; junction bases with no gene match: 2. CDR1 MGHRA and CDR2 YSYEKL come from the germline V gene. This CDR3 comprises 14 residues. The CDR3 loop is CASSQRQGSYEQYF. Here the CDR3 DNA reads TGCGCCAGCAGCCAAAGACAGGGATCCTACGAGCAGTACTTC.

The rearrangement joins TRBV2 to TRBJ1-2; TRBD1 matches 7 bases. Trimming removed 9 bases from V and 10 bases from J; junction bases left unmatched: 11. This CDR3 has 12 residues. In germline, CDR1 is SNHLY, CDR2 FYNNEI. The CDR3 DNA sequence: TGTGCCAGTTCCCGGGACAGCCCAGTCTACACCTTC. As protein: CASSRDSPVYTF.

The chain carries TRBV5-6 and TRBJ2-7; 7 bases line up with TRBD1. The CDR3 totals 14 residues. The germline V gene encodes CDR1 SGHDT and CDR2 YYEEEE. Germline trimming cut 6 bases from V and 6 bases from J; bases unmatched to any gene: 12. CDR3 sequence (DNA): TGTGCCAGCACGTTCGGAAACCGGGACAGCGAGCAGTACTTC. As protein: CASTFGNRDSEQYF.

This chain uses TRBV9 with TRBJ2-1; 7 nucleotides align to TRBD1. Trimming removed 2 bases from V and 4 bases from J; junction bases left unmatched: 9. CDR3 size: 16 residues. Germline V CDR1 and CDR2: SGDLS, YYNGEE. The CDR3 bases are TGTGCCAGCAGCGTTACAGGGGCGGCTTTTTACAATGAGCAGTTCTTC. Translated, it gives CASSVTGAAFYNEQFF.

The DNA for the CDR3 is TGTGCCAGCAGTTACTCTCCGACAGGGAGTTGGGATGAGCAGTTCTTC. It yields the protein CASSYSPTGSWDEQFF. This chain connects TRBV6-5 to TRBJ2-1; TRBD1 agrees at 7 bases. The CDR3 is 16 residues long. Germline V lookup: CDR1 MNHEY, CDR2 SVGAGI. With V trimmed by 0 bases and J by 8 bases, 10 bases remained unmatched.

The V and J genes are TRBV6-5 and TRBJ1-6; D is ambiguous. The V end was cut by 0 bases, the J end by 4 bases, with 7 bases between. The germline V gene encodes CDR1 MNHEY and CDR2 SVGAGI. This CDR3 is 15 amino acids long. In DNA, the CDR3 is TGTGCCAGCAGTTACTCGGCTGAATATAATTCACCCCTCCACTTT. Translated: CASSYSAEYNSPLHF.

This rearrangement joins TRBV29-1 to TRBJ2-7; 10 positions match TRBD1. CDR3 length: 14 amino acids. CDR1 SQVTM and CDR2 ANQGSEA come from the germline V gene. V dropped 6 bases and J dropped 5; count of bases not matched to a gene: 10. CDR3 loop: CSVKHRDRGNEQYF. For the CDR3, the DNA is TGCAGCGTCAAACACCGGGACAGGGGTAACGAGCAGTACTTC.

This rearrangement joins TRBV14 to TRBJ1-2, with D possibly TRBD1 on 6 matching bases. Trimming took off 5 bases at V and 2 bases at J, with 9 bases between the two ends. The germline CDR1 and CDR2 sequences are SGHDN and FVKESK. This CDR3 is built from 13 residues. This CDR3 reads CASSTGQNYGYTF. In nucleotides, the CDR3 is TGTGCCAGCAGCACCGGACAGAACTATGGCTACACCTTC.

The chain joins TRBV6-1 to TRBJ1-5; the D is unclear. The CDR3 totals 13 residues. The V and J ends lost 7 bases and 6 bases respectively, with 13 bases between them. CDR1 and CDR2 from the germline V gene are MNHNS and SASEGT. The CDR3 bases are TGTGCCAGCACATCCTTGAGTAGTCAGCCCCAGCATTTT. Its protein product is CASTSLSSQPQHF.

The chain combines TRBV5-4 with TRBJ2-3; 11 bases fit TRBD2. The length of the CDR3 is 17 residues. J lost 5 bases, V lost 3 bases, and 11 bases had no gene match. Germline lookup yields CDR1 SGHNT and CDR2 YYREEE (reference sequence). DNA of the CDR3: TGTGCCAGCAGCTGGACTATAGCGGGGGGGCGGGGAGATACGCAGTATTTT. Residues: CASSWTIAGGRGDTQYF.

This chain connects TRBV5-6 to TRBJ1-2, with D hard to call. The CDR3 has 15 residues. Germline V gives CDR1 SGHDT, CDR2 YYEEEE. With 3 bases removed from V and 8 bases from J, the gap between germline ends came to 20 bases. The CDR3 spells CASSSLDITVQGYTF. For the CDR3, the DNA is TGTGCCAGCAGCTCCCTCGACATTACCGTGCAGGGCTACACCTTC.

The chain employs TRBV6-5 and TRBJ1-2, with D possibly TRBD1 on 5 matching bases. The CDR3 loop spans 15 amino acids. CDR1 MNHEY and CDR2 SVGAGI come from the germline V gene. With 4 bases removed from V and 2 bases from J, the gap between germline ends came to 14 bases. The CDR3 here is CASSWVRGGNYGYTF. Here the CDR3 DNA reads TGTGCCAGCAGTTGGGTCCGGGGGGGGAACTATGGCTACACCTTC.

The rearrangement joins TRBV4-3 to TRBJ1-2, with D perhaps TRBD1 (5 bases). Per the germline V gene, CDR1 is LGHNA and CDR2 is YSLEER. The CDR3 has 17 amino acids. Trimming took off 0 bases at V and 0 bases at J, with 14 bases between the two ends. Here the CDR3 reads CASSQDRSGQPNYGYTF. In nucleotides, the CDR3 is TGCGCCAGCAGCCAAGATAGATCAGGGCAGCCTAACTATGGCTACACCTTC.